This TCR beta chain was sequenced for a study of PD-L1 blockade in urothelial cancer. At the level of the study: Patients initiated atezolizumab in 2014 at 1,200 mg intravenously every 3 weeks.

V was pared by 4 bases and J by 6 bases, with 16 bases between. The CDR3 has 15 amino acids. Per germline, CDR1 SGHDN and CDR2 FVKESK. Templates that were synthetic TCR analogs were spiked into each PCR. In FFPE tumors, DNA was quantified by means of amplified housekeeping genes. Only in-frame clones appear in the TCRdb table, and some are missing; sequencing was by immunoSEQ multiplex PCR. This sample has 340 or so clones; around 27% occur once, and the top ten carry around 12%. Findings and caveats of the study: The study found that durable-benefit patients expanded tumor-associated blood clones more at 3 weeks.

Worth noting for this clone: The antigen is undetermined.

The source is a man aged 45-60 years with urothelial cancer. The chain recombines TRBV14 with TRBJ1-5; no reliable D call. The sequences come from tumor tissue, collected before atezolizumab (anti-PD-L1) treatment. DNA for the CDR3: TGTGCCAGCAGCCCTCGACGGTGGGAGTTTCAGCCCCAGCATTTT. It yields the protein CASSPRRWEFQPQHF.